Included here is one T cell receptor beta chain sequence, with context. The entry originates in a study of blood T cell repertoires in COVID-19. The CDR3 totals 14 residues. Germline CDR1 LNHDA, CDR2 SQIVND (reference sequence). V lost 0 bases and J lost 5, with 10 bases in between. TCRdb keeps only in-frame clones here, not all; method: immunoSEQ multiplex PCR. The top ten clones hold roughly 2.6% of a sample with around 300,000 clones, around 86% of them seen once. The TCR was taken from a woman aged 18-29 years who had recovered from COVID-19. V is TRBV19 and J is TRBJ1-1, with D perhaps TRBD1 (6 bases). Input material: PBMCs or T cells enriched from blood (not recorded which). CDR3 DNA: TGTGCCAGTAGTATAGAAGGGGGTAAGACTGAAGCTTTCTTT. This gives the protein CASSIEGGKTEAFF.